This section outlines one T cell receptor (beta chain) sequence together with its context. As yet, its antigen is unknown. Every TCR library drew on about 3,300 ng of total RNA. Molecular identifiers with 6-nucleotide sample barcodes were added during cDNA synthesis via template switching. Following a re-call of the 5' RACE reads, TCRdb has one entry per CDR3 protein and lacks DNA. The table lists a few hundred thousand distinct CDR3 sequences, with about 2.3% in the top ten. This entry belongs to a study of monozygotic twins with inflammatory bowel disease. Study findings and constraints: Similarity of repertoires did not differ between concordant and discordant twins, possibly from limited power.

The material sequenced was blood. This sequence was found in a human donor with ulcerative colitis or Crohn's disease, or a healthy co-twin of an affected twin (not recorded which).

This CDR3 is CASSLLAGGPGELFF. The chain links TRBV19 to TRBJ2-2; TCRdb's D call, TRBD2, is unchecked because there is no DNA. This CDR3 has 15 amino acids. The germline V gene encodes CDR1 LNHDA and CDR2 SQIVND (reference sequence).